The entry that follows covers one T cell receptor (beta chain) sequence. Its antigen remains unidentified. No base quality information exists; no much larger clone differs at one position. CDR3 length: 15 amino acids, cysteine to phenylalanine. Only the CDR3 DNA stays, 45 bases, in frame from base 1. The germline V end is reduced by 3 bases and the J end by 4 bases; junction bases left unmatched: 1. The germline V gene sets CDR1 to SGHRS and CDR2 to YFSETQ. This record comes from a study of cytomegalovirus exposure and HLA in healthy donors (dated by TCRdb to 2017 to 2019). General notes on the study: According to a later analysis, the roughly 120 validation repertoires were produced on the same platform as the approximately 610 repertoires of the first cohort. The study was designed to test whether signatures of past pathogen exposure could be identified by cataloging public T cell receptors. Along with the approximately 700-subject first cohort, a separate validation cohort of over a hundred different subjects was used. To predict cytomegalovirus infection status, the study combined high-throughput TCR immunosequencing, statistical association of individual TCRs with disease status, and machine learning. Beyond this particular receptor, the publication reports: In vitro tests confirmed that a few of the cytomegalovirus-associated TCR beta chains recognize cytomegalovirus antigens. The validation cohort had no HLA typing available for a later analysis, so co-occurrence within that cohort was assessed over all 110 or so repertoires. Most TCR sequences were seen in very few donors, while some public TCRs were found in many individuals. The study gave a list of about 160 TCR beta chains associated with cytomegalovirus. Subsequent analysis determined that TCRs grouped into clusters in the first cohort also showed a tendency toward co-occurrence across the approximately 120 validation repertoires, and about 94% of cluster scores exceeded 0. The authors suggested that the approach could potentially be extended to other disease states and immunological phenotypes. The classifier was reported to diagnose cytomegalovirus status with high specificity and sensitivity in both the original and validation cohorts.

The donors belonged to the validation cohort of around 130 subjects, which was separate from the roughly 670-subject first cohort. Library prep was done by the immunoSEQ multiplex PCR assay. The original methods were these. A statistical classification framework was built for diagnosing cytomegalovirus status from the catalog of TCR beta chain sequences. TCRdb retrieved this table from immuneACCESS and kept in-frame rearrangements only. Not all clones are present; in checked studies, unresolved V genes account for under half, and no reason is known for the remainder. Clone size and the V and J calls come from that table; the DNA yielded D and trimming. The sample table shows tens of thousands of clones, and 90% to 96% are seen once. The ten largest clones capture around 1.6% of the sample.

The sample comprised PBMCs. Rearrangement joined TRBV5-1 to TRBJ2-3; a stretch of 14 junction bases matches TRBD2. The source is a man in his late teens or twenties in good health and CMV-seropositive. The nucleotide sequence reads TGCGCCAGCAGCTCGACTAGCGGGAGGGCAGATACGCAGTATTTT. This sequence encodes CASSSTSGRADTQYF.